This TCR beta chain was obtained from a study of blood T cell repertoires in COVID-19. Study-level background: COVID-19 samples from acute and convalescent phases originated in the United States, Italy and Spain. In each case, the material was cDNA or gDNA derived from T cells, B-cell-depleted T cells, or PBMCs.

The CDR3 is made up of 14 amino acids. Profiled with immunoSEQ multiplex PCR; TCRdb holds only in-frame clones, not every one. The data show roughly 130,000 clones, about 87% seen once. The chain carries TRBV12-2 and TRBJ2-7; TRBD1, the table's D call, lacks a check against the DNA. TRBV12-2 is a listed pseudogene. Input material: peripheral blood. The sequence was collected from a man in his 60s with active or convalescent COVID-19. DNA for the CDR3: TGTGCAAGTCGCTCCGGACAGCTCCCCTACGAGCAGTACTTC. Amino acid sequence: CASRSGQLPYEQYF.